The rows below give T cell receptor beta chains drawn from one sample of a study of T-cell memory formation after mild COVID-19. TCRdb itself ran the 5' RACE reads through MiXCR, one entry per CDR3 protein. The sample lists 250,000 or so distinct CDR3 sequences, roughly 18% occurring once. The sequencing input was PBMCs or a T cell subset sorted from them (not recorded which). The receptors come from a man aged 18 to 35 who had mild COVID-19 (a few samples of this study predate the infection). Cell type and time point are not known. The CDR3 runs from the conserved cysteine through the conserved F or W. Fields, in order: V gene, J gene, clone size, D gene, CDR3 DNA, CDR3 protein. D genes are given only for firm matches. Clone sizes are given selectively: once, few, many, or a class where the clone is expanded.

TRBV12-3/TRBV12-4	TRBJ2-2	-	-	TGTGCCAGCAGTCCCCCCAAAAAAGCGGACACCGGGGAGCTGTTTTTT	CASSPPKKADTGELFF
TRBV29-1	TRBJ2-5	few	TRBD2	TGCAGCGTGGAGCAGCCAGGCGGGGGGTACCAAGAGACCCAGTACTTC	CSVEQPGGGYQETQYF
TRBV30	TRBJ2-1	-	TRBD2	TGTGCCTGGAGTGTACAGCGACTAGCGGGGGGGGTGGACAATGAGCAGTTCTTC	CAWSVQRLAGGVDNEQFF
TRBV7-3	TRBJ2-1	few	-	TGTGCCAGCAGCCCTAGGACTGGCAGGGGCCACAATGAGCAGTTCTTC	CASSPRTGRGHNEQFF
TRBV7-9	TRBJ2-3	-	TRBD1	TGTGCCAGCAGCCTGGGACAGGGGGCTACCACAGATACGCAGTATTTT	CASSLGQGATTDTQYF
TRBV3-1	TRBJ1-2	-	-	TGTGCCAGCAGCCAAGTAGGTCAGGGTGGCTACACCTTC	CASSQVGQGGYTF
TRBV6-6	TRBJ2-7	-	-	TGTGCCAGCAGCGGCCGGGACCTCAGCTCCTACGAGCAGTACTTC	CASSGRDLSSYEQYF
TRBV7-3	TRBJ2-1	few	-	TGTGCCAGCAGCTTAAGGGCCCTCTCCCTCCCCGCCTACAATGAGCAGTTCTTC	CASSLRALSLPAYNEQFF
TRBV4-2	TRBJ2-2	many	-	TGTGCCAGCAGCCATTCGCCGTGGGTCTCCCCCACCGGGGAGCTGTTTTTT	CASSHSPWVSPTGELFF
TRBV7-9	TRBJ1-1	-	-	TGTGCCAGCAGGACAGGACAGCTGAACACTGAAGCTTTCTTT	CASRTGQLNTEAFF
TRBV7-2	TRBJ2-7	few	-	TGTGCCAGCAGCGGGTCGCGGGGACCCTACGAGCAGTACTTC	CASSGSRGPYEQYF
TRBV7-7	TRBJ2-7	-	-	TGTGCCAGCAGCCCCGGGATCAGTGGCGAGCAGTACTTC	CASSPGISGEQYF
TRBV10-3	TRBJ1-5	-	TRBD1	TGTGCCATCAGTGAGTATGGACAGGGGGCGGAGGCCCAGCATTTT	CAISEYGQGAEAQHF
TRBV9	TRBJ2-5	few	-	TGTGCCAGCAGCGTAGCTCCCTACAGCGAGGAGACCCAGTACTTC	CASSVAPYSEETQYF
TRBV12-3/TRBV12-4	TRBJ2-5	few	-	TGTGCCAGCAGTACGACATTCCAAGAGACCCAGTACTTC	CASSTTFQETQYF
TRBV6-6	TRBJ2-3	many	-	TGTGCCAGCAGCTCAGCGAGGACATCGACGCAGTATTTT	CASSSARTSTQYF
TRBV20-1	TRBJ1-1	few	-	TGCAGTGCTAGTGATAGGGAGAACACTGAAGCTTTCTTT	CSASDRENTEAFF
TRBV4-3	TRBJ1-2	many	-	TGCGCCAGCAGCCAAACTGACGGACACAATGGCTACACCTTC	CASSQTDGHNGYTF
TRBV18	TRBJ1-2	-	-	TGTGCCAGCTCACCACCGTCCCTCCCTAACTATGGCTACACCTTC	CASSPPSLPNYGYTF
TRBV29-1	TRBJ2-5	few	-	TGCAGCGTTGCCGGTTCTGAAACCCAGTACTTC	CSVAGSETQYF
TRBV4-3	TRBJ2-5	few	TRBD1	TGCGCCAGCAGCCAAGATGGGGGACAGCAAGAGACCCAGTACTTC	CASSQDGGQQETQYF
TRBV3-1	TRBJ2-2	-	TRBD1	TGTGCCAGCAGCCAAGAAGCCGGGACAGACACCGGGGAGCTGTTTTTT	CASSQEAGTDTGELFF
TRBV7-4	TRBJ2-3	-	-	TGTGCCAGCAGCACCCGGGACGCACATTATCGGTATTTT	CASSTRDAHYRYF
TRBV7-8	TRBJ1-1	-	-	TGTGCCAGCTCCCACCCACGCGATGAAGCTTTCTTT	CASSHPRDEAFF
TRBV4-1	TRBJ2-2	many	-	TGCGCCAGCAGCCTAGGGTGGGGGACCGGGGAGCTGTTTTTT	CASSLGWGTGELFF
TRBV6-5	TRBJ2-3	few	TRBD1	TGTGCCAGCAGATTGGGACAGGGGGCACCGGATACGCAGTATTTT	CASRLGQGAPDTQYF
TRBV14	TRBJ2-6	-	-	TGTGCCAGCCACAGCTACCGATCTGGGGCCAACGTCCTGACTTTC	CASHSYRSGANVLTF
TRBV7-8	TRBJ1-4	-	-	TGTGCCAGCAGCTGGGGCGCCAGGTTAGAACTGTTTTTT	CASSWGARLELFF
TRBV14	TRBJ2-3	few	TRBD2	TGTGCCAGCAGCCAAGTGCTAGCGGGGTTATCCACGGATACGCAGTATTTT	CASSQVLAGLSTDTQYF
TRBV5-4	TRBJ2-3	-	TRBD1	TGTGCCAGCAGCAAAAAAATGACAGGGGCCACAGATACGCAGTATTTT	CASSKKMTGATDTQYF
TRBV5-6	TRBJ1-1	-	-	TGTGCCAGCAGCTACTACGGGACGGATCACACTGAAGCTTTCTTT	CASSYYGTDHTEAFF
TRBV9	TRBJ2-3	few	-	TGTGCCAGCAGCGTACAGACCGGCACAGATACGCAGTATTTT	CASSVQTGTDTQYF
TRBV20-1	TRBJ2-5	many	-	TGCAGTGCTAGAGGATGGGTGGGCCCGCGGGAGACCCAGTACTTC	CSARGWVGPRETQYF
TRBV27	TRBJ1-2	few	TRBD1	TGTGCCAGCAGCCTGGGGACAGACCCTTATGGCTACACCTTC	CASSLGTDPYGYTF
TRBV10-3	TRBJ2-5	few	-	TGTGCCATCAGTGAGTCAGGTGTCACGGAGACCCAGTACTTC	CAISESGVTETQYF
TRBV4-1	TRBJ2-1	few	TRBD2	TGCGCCAGCAGCCAAAGAAGCGGGGGGGCCTCCTACAATGAGCAGTTCTTC	CASSQRSGGASYNEQFF
TRBV7-3	TRBJ1-1	-	-	TGTGCCAGCAGCGCAACGGGGCTGAACACTGAAGCTTTCTTT	CASSATGLNTEAFF
TRBV6-5	TRBJ1-1	few	-	TGTGCCAGCAGTGGGGGTGGTCGGACTGAAGCTTTCTTT	CASSGGGRTEAFF
TRBV5-1	TRBJ2-3	many	-	TGTGCCAGCAGCTTACAGGGCACAGATACGCAGTATTTT	CASSLQGTDTQYF
TRBV5-1	TRBJ2-1	few	TRBD1	TGCGCCAGTAACGACAGGGGATACTATAATGAGCAGTTCTTC	CASNDRGYYNEQFF